This TCR beta chain originates from a study of tumor-infiltrating lymphocytes in primary liver carcinoma. Study context: Patients underwent resection of primary liver carcinoma. Samples returned roughly 3.65 to 7.5 million productive TCRbeta reads, a yield that was similar across tissue types. Study-wide findings and caveats: With p = 0.039, the top-250-clone fraction in tumors significantly exceeded that in blood.

This CDR3 is built from 18 residues. Germline V gives CDR1 LGHNA, CDR2 YNFKEQ. cDNA specific to TCR beta was made from 500 ng of total RNA, with a constant-region primer employed for priming. Each TCR beta library was derived from three nested multiplex PCR rounds that employed slightly modified ARM-PCR. TRBV1-TRBV30 forward primers and a C-beta reverse primer were used in the first two PCR rounds, which each ran for about 11 cycles. One entry per CDR3 protein, called by TCRdb with MiXCR from the multiplex PCR reads. The sample shows under 200,000 distinct CDR3 sequences, 65% of them seen only once. With respect to this clonotype: Antigen: not known. Germline is not matched at one junction end, which may reflect a read error.

Germline DNA was extracted too, while blood RNA derived from unsorted whole blood. About 4 milliliters of peripheral blood were gathered ahead of the operation. This sequence was found in a woman in her sixties with primary liver carcinoma and hepatitis B virus infection. The sequencing input was peripheral blood. The genes are TRBV4-2 and TRBJ1-5, with 7 bases matching TRBD1. CDR3 amino acids: CAGSQSAGTEGSGQPQHF. The CDR3 coding sequence is TGTGCCGGCAGCCAATCCGCCGGGACAGAGGGCTCGGGTCAGCCCCAGCATTTT.